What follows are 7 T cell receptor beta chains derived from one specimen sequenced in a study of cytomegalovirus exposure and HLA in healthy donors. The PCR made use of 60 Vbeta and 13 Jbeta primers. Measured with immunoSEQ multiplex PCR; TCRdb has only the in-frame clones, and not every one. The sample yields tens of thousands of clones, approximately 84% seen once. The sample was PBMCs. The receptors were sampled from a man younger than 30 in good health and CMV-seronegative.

CDR3 sequence reads: CARRGDTEAFF. The CDR3 coding sequence is TGTGCCAGGCGAGGAGACACTGAAGCTTTCTTT. The chain recombines TRBV11-2 with TRBJ1-1; D gene unclear. V was pared by 9 bases and J by 3 bases, with 8 bases between. CDR1 is SGHAT, CDR2 FQNNGV, per germline. The CDR3 contains 11 residues. The whole variable domain, filled in from reference TRBV11-2 and TRBJ1-1, reads EAGVAQSPRYKIIEKRQSVAFWCNPISGHATLYWYQQILGQGPKLLIQFQNNGVVDDSQLPKDRFSAERLKGVDSTLKIQPAKLEDSAVYLCARRGDTEAFFGQGTRLTVV.

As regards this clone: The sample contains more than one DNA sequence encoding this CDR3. CDR3 sequence reads: CASSRGNEQFF. The CDR3 DNA sequence: TGTGCCAGCAGTCGGGGAAATGAGCAGTTCTTC. The genes are TRBV6-5 and TRBJ2-1; D possibly corresponds to TRBD2 (5 bases). This CDR3 comprises 11 residues. The V end was cut by 5 bases, the J end by 7 bases, with 6 bases between. The V gene's germline CDR1 is MNHEY and CDR2 SVGAGI.

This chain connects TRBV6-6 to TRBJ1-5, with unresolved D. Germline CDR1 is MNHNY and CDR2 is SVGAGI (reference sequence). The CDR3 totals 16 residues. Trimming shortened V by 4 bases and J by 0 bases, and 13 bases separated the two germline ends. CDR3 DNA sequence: TGTGCCAGCAGTTTGACTGACGGGGATAGCAATCAGCCCCAGCATTTT. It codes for CASSLTDGDSNQPQHF.

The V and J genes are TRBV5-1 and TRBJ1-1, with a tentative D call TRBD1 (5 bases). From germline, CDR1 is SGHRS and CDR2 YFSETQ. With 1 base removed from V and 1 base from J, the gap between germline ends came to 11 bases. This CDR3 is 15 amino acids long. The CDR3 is CASSLRGAPNTEAFF. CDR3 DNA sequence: TGCGCCAGCAGCTTGCGTGGGGCCCCGAACACTGAAGCTTTCTTT.

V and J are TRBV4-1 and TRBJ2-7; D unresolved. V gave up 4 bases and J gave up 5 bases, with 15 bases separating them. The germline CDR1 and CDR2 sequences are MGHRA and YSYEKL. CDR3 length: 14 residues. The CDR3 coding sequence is TGCGCCAGCAGCCCAATTTCTAGAAGCGACGAGCAGTACTTC. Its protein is CASSPISRSDEQYF.

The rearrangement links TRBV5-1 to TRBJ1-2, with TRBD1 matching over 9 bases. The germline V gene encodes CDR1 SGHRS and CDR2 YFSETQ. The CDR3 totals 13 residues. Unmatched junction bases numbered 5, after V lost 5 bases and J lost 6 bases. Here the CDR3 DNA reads TGCGCCAGCAGGCATGGGACAGGGAATGGCTACACCTTC. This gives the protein CASRHGTGNGYTF.

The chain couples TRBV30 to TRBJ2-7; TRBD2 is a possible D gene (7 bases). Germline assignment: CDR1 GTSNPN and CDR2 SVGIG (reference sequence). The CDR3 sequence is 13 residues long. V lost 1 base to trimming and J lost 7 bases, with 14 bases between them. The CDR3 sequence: CAWSEGGVGEQYF. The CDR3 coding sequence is TGTGCCTGGAGTGAGGGGGGGGTGGGAGAGCAGTACTTC.